This T cell receptor beta chain derives from a study of molecular identifiers for immune sequencing clone quantification. TCRdb analysed the PCR reads with MiXCR anew, one entry per CDR3 protein. The sample contains tens of thousands of distinct CDR3 sequences, around 33% of which appear only once. This clonotype was counted between two and nine times. A junction boundary mismatches the germline segment, possibly from a read error. The CDR3 is 13 residues long. CDR1 DFQATT and CDR2 SNEGSKA come from the germline V gene (reference sequence). This chain uses TRBV20-1 with TRBJ2-2; the D gene could be TRBD1 or TRBD2 (5 bases each). The specimen was naive CD8+ T cells from blood, with Jurkat cell RNA spiked in. Subset in this sample: FACS-sorted CD8+CD4-CCR7+CD45RA+ naive T cells. The TCR sequence derives from a human donor in good health. Some libraries in this study had Jurkat cell RNA spiked in. The CDR3 spells CSASHLDTGELLF. In nucleotides, the CDR3 is TGCAGTGCTTCCCATTTGGACACCGGGGAGCTGTTATTT.